This T cell receptor beta chain came from a study of T-cell reconstitution after alpha-beta-depleted transplantation in children. Study-level findings and limits: After one year, T-cell counts and TCRbeta diversity mostly came from new T cells. For some patients, TCRbeta diversity was high at day 60 because of recipient T cells and thymic progenitors that survived. About two months after transplant, alpha-beta T cells reportedly came from several hundred expanded graft clones.

This clonotype appeared a few times. Its antigen is not identified. A library of TCRbeta sequences, prepared with unique molecular identifiers, was generated. TCRdb analysed the PCR reads with MiXCR anew, one entry per CDR3 protein. The sample has about 470,000 distinct CDR3 sequences; around two fifths are singletons. The junction had 10 bases not matched to a gene; V was cut back by 6 bases and J by 7 bases. This CDR3 is built from 15 residues. The specimen was PBMCs, collected before TCRalphabeta/CD19-depleted stem cell transplant. This chain links TRBV12-3 or TRBV12-4 with TRBJ2-4; 9 bases match TRBD2. The clonotype was recovered from a girl aged 2-10 years with aplastic anemia, due to receive a stem cell transplant. CDR3: CASSSRDSGGNIQYF. The CDR3 DNA follows: TGTGCCAGCAGCTCAAGGGACAGCGGGGGGAACATTCAGTACTTC.